One TCR beta chain is described in this entry. No antigen is known for it. The primer mix had 60 Vbeta and 13 Jbeta primers. The table came from immunoSEQ multiplex PCR; TCRdb's copy has only in-frame clones and leaves some out. Here the sample spans about 140,000 clones, about 80% being singletons. This sample is drawn from a study of cytomegalovirus exposure and HLA in healthy donors. General observations from the study: Analysis was carried out at a later point, and it linked a missense DCLRE1C variant to TCR beta V- and J-gene trimming. According to an earlier analysis, most TCR beta V segments yielded productive rearrangements about 87% or about 30% of the time. The HLA-A and HLA-B alleles of most subjects were reportedly predicted accurately from TCR beta sequences.

Germline V gene data show CDR1 as LGHNA and CDR2 as YSLEER. V lost 0 bases and J lost 4, with 6 bases in between. This CDR3 has 13 residues. Sequenced input: PBMCs. The receptor comes from a woman in her forties in good health and CMV-seronegative. The genes are TRBV4-3 and TRBJ1-2; D remains unclear. DNA for the CDR3: TGCGCCAGCAGCCAAGATTATCTCTATGGCTACACCTTC. It yields the protein CASSQDYLYGYTF.